The 21 T cell receptor beta chains in this list originate from one sample, sequenced in a study of blood T cell repertoires in COVID-19. Only in-frame clones appear in the TCRdb table, and some are missing; sequencing was by immunoSEQ multiplex PCR. The data contain fewer than 90,000 clones, roughly nine tenths of them singletons. Sequencing was done on a sample of peripheral blood. These receptors were taken from a male donor with acute or convalescent COVID-19.

The chain has TRBV29-1 and TRBJ2-5; 9 bases match TRBD1. Germline values: CDR1 SQVTM, CDR2 ANQGSEA. V dropped 8 bases and J dropped 4; count of bases not matched to a gene: 11. This CDR3 contains 14 residues. This CDR3 reads CSSSPGTGRETQYF. DNA for the CDR3: TGCAGCTCCTCCCCCGGGACAGGGAGAGAGACCCAGTACTTC.

The chain carries TRBV3-1 (or the pseudogene TRBV3-2) and TRBJ1-3, with D unclear. V lost 2 bases and J lost 2, with 13 bases in between. Germline-derived CDR1 and CDR2 are LGHDT and YNNKEL (reference sequence). The CDR3 has 16 amino acids. The CDR3 DNA reads TGTGCCAGCAGCCAAATGGTCCCTAGCGCTGGAAACACCATATATTTT. Translating it yields CASSQMVPSAGNTIYF.

The chain links TRBV12-3 or TRBV12-4 to TRBJ1-1; TRBD1 is a possible D gene (6 bases). The CDR3 consists of 13 residues. The V and J ends lost 8 bases and 4 bases respectively, with 14 bases between them. Here the CDR3 DNA reads TGTGCCAGCGGACAGCAAATTCCCACTGAAGCTTTCTTT. Protein: CASGQQIPTEAFF.

The chain recombines TRBV3-1 (or the pseudogene TRBV3-2) with TRBJ2-1; 11 bases match TRBD2. V shed 0 bases and J 0 bases; nucleotides not matched to a gene: 4. This CDR3 has 18 amino acids. Per germline, CDR1 LGHDT and CDR2 YNNKEL (reference sequence). The CDR3 is CASSQESGLAVSYNEQFF. CDR3 in DNA: TGTGCCAGCAGCCAAGAATCGGGACTAGCGGTCTCCTACAATGAGCAGTTCTTC.

V gene TRBV12-3 or TRBV12-4 combines with J gene TRBJ1-6, with D possibly being TRBD1 (6 bases). The V end lost 5 bases, the J end lost 8 bases, and 7 bases lay between the germline ends. This CDR3 region has 12 residues. The CDR3 nucleotides read TGTGCCAGCAGTGGACAGTATTCACCCCTCCACTTT. Protein sequence: CASSGQYSPLHF.

This sequence joins TRBV3-1 (or the pseudogene TRBV3-2) and TRBJ1-2, with TRBD1 as a possible D gene (6 bases). This CDR3 region has 13 residues. Germline V gives CDR1 LGHDT, CDR2 YNNKEL (reference sequence). V was trimmed by 4 bases and J by 4 bases, leaving 10 bases between them. In DNA form, the CDR3 reads TGTGCCAGCAGCCCGGGACACACCTATGGCTACACCTTC. This codes for CASSPGHTYGYTF.

The sample holds a few counts of this clone. The junction and the germline gene differ at one end; a read error may be behind it. The rearrangement links TRBV5-6 to TRBJ1-1; TRBD1 agrees at 7 bases. The germline gives CDR1 SGHDT, CDR2 YYEEEE. This CDR3 region has 15 residues. CDR3 protein: CASSQDTGVKTEAFF. The CDR3 coding sequence is TGTGCCAGCAGCCAAGATACAGGGGTGAAGACTGAAGCTTTCTTT.

The DNA for the CDR3 is TGTGCCAGCAGTGTTGACAGGTCCTACAATGAGCAGTTCTTC. It translates to CASSVDRSYNEQFF. The chain links TRBV6-4 to TRBJ2-1, with a weak D call TRBD1 (6 bases). Trimming cost V 4 bases and J 1 base, with 8 bases left between them. CDR1 is MRHNA and CDR2 is SNTAGT in the germline V gene. There are 14 residues in the CDR3.

This sequence joins TRBV6-5 and TRBJ2-3, with D perhaps matching TRBD2 (7 bases). The CDR3 spans 15 residues. Germline CDR1 is MNHEY and CDR2 is SVGAGI. The ends were cut back, 2 bases at V and 5 bases at J, with 14 bases in the middle. The CDR3 coding sequence is TGTGCCAGCAGTTACGTGGGGGGGCAAGGAGATACGCAGTATTTT. This sequence encodes CASSYVGGQGDTQYF.

The table lists this clone with a few counts. This sequence joins TRBV6-5 and TRBJ1-1, with D maybe TRBD1 (5 bases). Trimming removed 7 bases from V and 0 bases from J, with 15 bases in between. The CDR3 is made up of 15 amino acids. Germline CDR1 reads MNHEY; CDR2 reads SVGAGI. CDR3 region: CASTPGGPVNTEAFF. CDR3 coding DNA: TGTGCCAGCACCCCCGGGGGTCCGGTGAACACTGAAGCTTTCTTT.

The chain combines TRBV18 with TRBJ1-1; D might be TRBD1 (5 bases). V lost 5 bases, J lost 6 bases, and 13 bases lay in between. In germline, CDR1 is KGHSH, CDR2 LQKENI. This CDR3 contains 13 residues. The CDR3 here is CASSAQGEAEAFF. CDR3 DNA sequence: TGTGCCAGCTCAGCTCAGGGTGAGGCTGAAGCTTTCTTT.

The chain carries TRBV19 and TRBJ2-1; TRBD1 matches 7 bases. This CDR3 has 16 residues. The germline gives CDR1 LNHDA, CDR2 SQIVND (reference sequence). J lost 4 bases, V lost 5 bases, and 11 bases had no gene match. The CDR3 DNA reads as TGTGCCAGTAGTCCCCGGTTAGGGGGCGGGTACAATGAGCAGTTCTTC. It encodes CASSPRLGGGYNEQFF.

The chain recombines TRBV18 with TRBJ1-2; 10 bases match TRBD1. The germline CDR1 and CDR2 sequences are KGHSH and LQKENI. This CDR3 spans 13 amino acids. Germline trimming cut 6 bases from V and 7 bases from J; bases unmatched to any gene: 5. CDR3 amino acids: CASSPGTGAGYTF. The DNA of the CDR3 is TGTGCCAGCTCCCCCGGGACAGGGGCTGGCTACACCTTC.

V usage is TRBV7-6 and J usage is TRBJ1-5; D possibly corresponds to TRBD1 (5 bases). V was cut by 1 base and J by 9 bases, with 13 bases left in between. The germline V gene encodes CDR1 SGHVS and CDR2 FNYEAQ. This CDR3 spans 14 amino acids. The CDR3 reads CASSLGTGERPQHF. In DNA form, the CDR3 reads TGTGCCAGCAGCTTAGGGACGGGGGAACGGCCCCAGCATTTT.

This rearrangement joins TRBV21-1 to TRBJ1-6; the DNA was not used to check the table's D call, TRBD1. TRBV21-1 is marked as a pseudogene. This CDR3 is 18 amino acids long. The CDR3 here is CASSKVGAVSSYNSPLHF. In DNA, the CDR3 is TGTGCCAGCAGCAAAGTTGGGGCCGTAAGCTCCTATAATTCACCCCTCCACTTT.

This rearrangement joins TRBV4-1 to TRBJ2-3; 8 nucleotides align to TRBD2. The CDR3 covers 15 residues. Germline V gene lookup returns CDR1 MGHRA and CDR2 YSYEKL. Trimming took 2 bases from V and 2 from J; bases not matched to a gene: 3. CDR3 DNA sequence: TGCGCCAGCAGCCAAATAGCGGGGATCACAGATACGCAGTATTTT. Protein product: CASSQIAGITDTQYF.

The chain recombines TRBV11-2 with TRBJ2-7; D possibly corresponds to TRBD1 (6 bases). CDR3 length: 11 residues. Germline CDR1 and CDR2: SGHAT and FQNNGV. Trimming left V 5 bases short and J 6 bases short, with 8 bases between. The CDR3 DNA is TGTGCCAGCAGCAGAGGGGGCGAGCAGTACTTC. As protein: CASSRGGEQYF.

This sequence joins TRBV10-3 and TRBJ2-5; TRBD2 aligns across 7 bases. Germline assignment: CDR1 ENHRY and CDR2 SYGVKD. With 3 bases clipped from V and 3 bases from J, the junction kept 1 base outside the gene matches. The CDR3 has 13 amino acids. CDR3: CAISEREEETQYF. In nucleotides, the CDR3 is TGTGCCATCAGTGAACGGGAGGAAGAGACCCAGTACTTC.

The chain joins TRBV7-2 to TRBJ2-1, with D possibly being TRBD1 (5 bases). The germline V gene encodes CDR1 SGHTA and CDR2 FQGNSA. There are 18 residues in the CDR3. Trimming cost V 0 bases and J 11 bases, with 26 bases left between them. CDR3 nucleotide sequence: TGTGCCAGCAGCTTAGCCCCTGCCAATGGGGTAGCTGGACAAAAGCAGTTCTTC. Protein: CASSLAPANGVAGQKQFF.

The chain is built from TRBV5-1 and TRBJ2-5, with D perhaps TRBD1 (6 bases). Germline V CDR1 and CDR2: SGHRS, YFSETQ. This CDR3 is 14 amino acids long. V was pared by 5 bases and J by 4 bases, with 15 bases between. Here the CDR3 DNA reads TGCGCCAGCAGTCACGGCAGGGGTGGAGAGACCCAGTACTTC. Protein product: CASSHGRGGETQYF.

The V call is TRBV9, the J call TRBJ1-1, with TRBD1 as a possible D gene (5 bases). V was shortened by 0 bases and J by 6 bases, with 12 bases between the two germline ends. The germline gives CDR1 SGDLS, CDR2 YYNGEE. The CDR3 loop spans 14 amino acids. The CDR3 nucleotides are TGTGCCAGCAGCGTAGGAGGCAGGGCGGCTGAAGCTTTCTTT. Encoded protein: CASSVGGRAAEAFF.